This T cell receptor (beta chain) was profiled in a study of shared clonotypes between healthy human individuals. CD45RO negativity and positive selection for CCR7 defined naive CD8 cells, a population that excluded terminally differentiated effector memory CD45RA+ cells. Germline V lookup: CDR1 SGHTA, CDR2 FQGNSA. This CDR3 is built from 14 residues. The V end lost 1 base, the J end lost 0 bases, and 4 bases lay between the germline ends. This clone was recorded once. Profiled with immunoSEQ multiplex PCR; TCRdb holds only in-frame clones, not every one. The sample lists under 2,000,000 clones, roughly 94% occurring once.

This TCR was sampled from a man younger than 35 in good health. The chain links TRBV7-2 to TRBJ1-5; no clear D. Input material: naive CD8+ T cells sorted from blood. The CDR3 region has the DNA TGTGCCAGCAGCTTAGACCCTAGCAATCAGCCCCAGCATTTT. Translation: CASSLDPSNQPQHF.